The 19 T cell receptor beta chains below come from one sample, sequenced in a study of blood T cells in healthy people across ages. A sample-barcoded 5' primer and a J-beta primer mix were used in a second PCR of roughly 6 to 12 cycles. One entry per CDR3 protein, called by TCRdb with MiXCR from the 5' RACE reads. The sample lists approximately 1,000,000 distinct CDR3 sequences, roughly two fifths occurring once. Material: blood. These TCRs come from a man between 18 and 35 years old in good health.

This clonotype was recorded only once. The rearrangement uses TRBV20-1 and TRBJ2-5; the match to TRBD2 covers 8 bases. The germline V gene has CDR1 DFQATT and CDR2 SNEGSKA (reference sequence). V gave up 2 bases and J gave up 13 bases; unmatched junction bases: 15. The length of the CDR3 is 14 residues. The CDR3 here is CSARYRGGSNELYF. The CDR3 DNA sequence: TGCAGTGCTAGATACCGGGGGGGAAGCAATGAGCTGTACTTC.

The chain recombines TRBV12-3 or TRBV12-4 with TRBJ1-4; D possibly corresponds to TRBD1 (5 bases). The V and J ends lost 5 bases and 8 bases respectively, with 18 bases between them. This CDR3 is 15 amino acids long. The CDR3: CASSPGTPSGEKLFF. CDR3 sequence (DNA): TGTGCCAGCAGTCCAGGGACTCCCTCAGGAGAAAAACTGTTTTTT.

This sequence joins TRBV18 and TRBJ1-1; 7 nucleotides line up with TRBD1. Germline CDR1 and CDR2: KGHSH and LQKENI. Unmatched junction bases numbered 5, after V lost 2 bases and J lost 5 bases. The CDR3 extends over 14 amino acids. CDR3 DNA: TGTGCCAGCTCACCAGTCGGGACAGAGACTGAAGCTTTCTTT. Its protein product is CASSPVGTETEAFF.

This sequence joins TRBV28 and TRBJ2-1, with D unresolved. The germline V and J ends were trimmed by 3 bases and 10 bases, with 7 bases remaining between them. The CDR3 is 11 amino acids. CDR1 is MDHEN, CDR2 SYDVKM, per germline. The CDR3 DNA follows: TGTGCCAGCAGTTTGTTTAGAGAGCAGTTCTTC. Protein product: CASSLFREQFF. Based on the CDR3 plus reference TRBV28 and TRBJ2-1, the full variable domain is DVKVTQSSRYLVKRTGEKVFLECVQDMDHENMFWYRQDPGLGLRLIYFSYDVKMKEKGDIPEGYSVSREKKERFSLILESASTNQTSMYLCASSLFREQFFGPGTRLTVL.

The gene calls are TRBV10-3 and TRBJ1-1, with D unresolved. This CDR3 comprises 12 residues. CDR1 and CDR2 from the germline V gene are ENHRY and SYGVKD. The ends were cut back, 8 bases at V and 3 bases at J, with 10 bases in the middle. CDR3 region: CAIAGEDTEAFF. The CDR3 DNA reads TGTGCCATCGCGGGAGAGGACACTGAAGCTTTCTTT.

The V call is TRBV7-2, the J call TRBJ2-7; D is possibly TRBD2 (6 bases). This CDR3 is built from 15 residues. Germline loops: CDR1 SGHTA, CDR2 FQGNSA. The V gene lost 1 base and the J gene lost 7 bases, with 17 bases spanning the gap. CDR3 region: CASSLGGVAVAEQYF. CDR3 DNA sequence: TGTGCCAGCAGCTTAGGGGGGGTAGCGGTGGCTGAGCAGTACTTC.

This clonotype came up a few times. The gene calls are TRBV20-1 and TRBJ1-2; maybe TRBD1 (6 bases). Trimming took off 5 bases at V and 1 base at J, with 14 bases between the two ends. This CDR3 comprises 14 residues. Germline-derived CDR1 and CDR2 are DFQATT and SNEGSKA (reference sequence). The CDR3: CSAPKGGGNYGYTF. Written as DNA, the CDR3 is TGCAGTGCTCCGAAGGGGGGCGGTAACTATGGCTACACCTTC.

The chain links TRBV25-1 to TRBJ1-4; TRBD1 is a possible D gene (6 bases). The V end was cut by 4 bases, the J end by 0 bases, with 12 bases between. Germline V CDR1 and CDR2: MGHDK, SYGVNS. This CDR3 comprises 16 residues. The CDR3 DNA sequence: TGTGCCAGCAGTGGAGGGGGAGCCTCAACTAATGAAAAACTGTTTTTT. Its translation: CASSGGGASTNEKLFF.

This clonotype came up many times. CDR3 bases: TGTGCCAGCAGTCCGAGGCAGGGCGCCTATGGCTACACCTTC. It is translated as CASSPRQGAYGYTF. The J gene is TRBJ1-2, the V gene TRBV12-3 or TRBV12-4; tentatively, D is TRBD1 (5 bases). This CDR3 spans 14 amino acids. The V end was cut by 5 bases, the J end by 4 bases, with 14 bases between.

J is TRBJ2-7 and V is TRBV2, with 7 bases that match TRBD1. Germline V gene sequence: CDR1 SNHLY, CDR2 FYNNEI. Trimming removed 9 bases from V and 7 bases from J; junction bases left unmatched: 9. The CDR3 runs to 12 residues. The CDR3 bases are TGTGCCAGAAACCAGGGGGACGATGAGCAGTACTTC. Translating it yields CARNQGDDEQYF.

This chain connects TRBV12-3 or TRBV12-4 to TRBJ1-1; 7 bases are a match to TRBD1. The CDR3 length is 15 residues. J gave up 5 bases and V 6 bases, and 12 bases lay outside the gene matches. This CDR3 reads CASSKRGRGRTEAFF. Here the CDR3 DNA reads TGTGCCAGCAGCAAGAGGGGGCGCGGGAGAACTGAAGCTTTCTTT.

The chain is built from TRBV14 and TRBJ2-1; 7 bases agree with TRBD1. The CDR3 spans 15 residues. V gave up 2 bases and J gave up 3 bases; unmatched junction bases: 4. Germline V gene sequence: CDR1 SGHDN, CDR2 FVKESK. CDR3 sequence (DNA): TGTGCCAGCAGCCAAAACAGGGGACACTACAATGAGCAGTTCTTC. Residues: CASSQNRGHYNEQFF.

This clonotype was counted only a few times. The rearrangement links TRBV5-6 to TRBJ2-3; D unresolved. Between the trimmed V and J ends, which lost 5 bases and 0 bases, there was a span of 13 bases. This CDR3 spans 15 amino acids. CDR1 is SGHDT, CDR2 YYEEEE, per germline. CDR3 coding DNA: TGTGCCAGCAGGCAGACTCATACTAGCACAGATACGCAGTATTTT. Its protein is CASRQTHTSTDTQYF.

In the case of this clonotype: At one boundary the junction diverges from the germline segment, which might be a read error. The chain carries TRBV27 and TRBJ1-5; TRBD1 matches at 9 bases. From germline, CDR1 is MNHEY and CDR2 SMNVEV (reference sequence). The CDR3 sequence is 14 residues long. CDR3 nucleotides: TGTGCAAGCATGTTCACAGGGGGCATTCAGCCCCAGCATTTT. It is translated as CASMFTGGIQPQHF.

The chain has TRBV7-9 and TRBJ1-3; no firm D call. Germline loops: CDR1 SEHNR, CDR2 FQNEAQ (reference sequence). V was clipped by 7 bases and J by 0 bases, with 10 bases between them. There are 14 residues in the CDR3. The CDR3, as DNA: TGTGCCAGCAACCAACGGGACTCTGGAAACACCATATATTTT. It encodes CASNQRDSGNTIYF.

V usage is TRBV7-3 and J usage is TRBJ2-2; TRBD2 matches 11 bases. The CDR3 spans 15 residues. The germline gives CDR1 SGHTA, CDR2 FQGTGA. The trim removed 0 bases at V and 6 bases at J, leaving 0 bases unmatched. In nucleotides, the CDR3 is TGTGCCAGCAGCTTAACGACTAGCGGGGCCGGGGAGCTGTTTTTT. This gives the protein CASSLTTSGAGELFF.

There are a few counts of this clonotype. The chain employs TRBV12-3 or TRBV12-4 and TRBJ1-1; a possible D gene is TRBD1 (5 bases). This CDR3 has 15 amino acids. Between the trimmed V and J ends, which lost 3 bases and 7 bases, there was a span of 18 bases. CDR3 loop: CASSLVVSGRGEAFF. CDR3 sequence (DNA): TGTGCCAGCAGTTTGGTGGTCTCGGGGAGGGGTGAAGCTTTCTTT.

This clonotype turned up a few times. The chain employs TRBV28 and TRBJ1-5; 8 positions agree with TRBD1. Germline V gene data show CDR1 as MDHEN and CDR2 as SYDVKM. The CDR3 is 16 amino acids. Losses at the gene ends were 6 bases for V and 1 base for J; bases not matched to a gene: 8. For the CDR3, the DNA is TGTGCCAGCAGCTCTGCAGGGGGCTTGAGCAATCAGCCCCAGCATTTT. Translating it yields CASSSAGGLSNQPQHF.

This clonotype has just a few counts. The CDR3 DNA reads TGCAGTGCTACAGGGGGGACAGTCGTAACAGATACGCAGTATTTT. Protein product: CSATGGTVVTDTQYF. The V gene is TRBV20-1, the J gene TRBJ2-3, with D tentatively TRBD1 (7 bases). V was clipped by 4 bases and J by 3 bases, with 17 bases between them. Germline V CDR1 and CDR2: DFQATT, SNEGSKA (reference sequence). The CDR3 totals 15 residues.